These 22 T cell receptor beta chains share one sample of origin, sequenced in a study of OX40 agonist ivuxolimab in advanced cancers. Sequencing was performed with immunoSEQ multiplex PCR; in TCRdb, only in-frame clones are kept and a portion is missing. This sample has 65,000 to 80,000 clones; approximately 80% occur once, and the top ten carry 0.45% to 0.6%. The material was CD4+ or CD8+ T cells sorted from blood, obtained in a trial of the OX40 agonist ivuxolimab. The receptors come from an adult with an advanced solid tumor such as melanoma, head and neck, liver or kidney cancer.

This chain connects TRBV19 to TRBJ1-2, with unresolved D. This CDR3 has 13 amino acids. Deletions cut 7 bases from V and 8 bases from J, with 17 bases between. In germline, CDR1 is LNHDA, CDR2 SQIVND (reference sequence). As DNA, the CDR3 is TGTGCCAGTACCAAACTCGATATTGGCGGCTACACCTTC. Translation: CASTKLDIGGYTF.

The V and J genes are TRBV9 and TRBJ2-3, with D possibly matching TRBD2 (6 bases). CDR3 length equals 16 residues. Germline V CDR1 and CDR2: SGDLS, YYNGEE. V shed 4 bases and J shed 3 bases, with 18 bases lying between them. The CDR3 DNA is TGTGCCAGCAGCCCGCGACAGACTAGTTCGACAGATACGCAGTATTTT. It yields the protein CASSPRQTSSTDTQYF.

The V call is TRBV29-1, the J call TRBJ2-5; 7 positions match TRBD1. This CDR3 is built from 12 residues. The germline gives CDR1 SQVTM, CDR2 ANQGSEA. The V and J ends lost 3 bases and 8 bases, in that order; junction bases with no gene match: 6. The CDR3 here is CSVEWDRHTQYF. The CDR3 DNA reads TGCAGCGTTGAGTGGGACAGACATACCCAGTACTTC. Drawing the rest from reference TRBV29-1 and TRBJ2-5, the complete variable domain is SAVISQKPSRDICQRGTSLTIQCQVDSQVTMMFWYRQQPGQSLTLIATANQGSEATYESGFVIDKFPISRPNLTFSTLTVSNMSPEDSSIYLCSVEWDRHTQYFGPGTRLLVL.

The chain carries TRBV7-9 and TRBJ2-5; 11 bases map to TRBD1. Germline lookup yields CDR1 SEHNR and CDR2 FQNEAQ (reference sequence). The CDR3 is 13 amino acids. V shed 5 bases and J 9 bases; nucleotides not matched to a gene: 5. The CDR3 here is CASSIGTGGPQYF. CDR3 DNA sequence: TGTGCCAGCAGCATTGGGACAGGGGGACCCCAGTACTTC.

This clone was detected only a few times. The chain combines TRBV19 with TRBJ2-1, with 10 positions matching TRBD2. This CDR3 contains 12 residues. CDR1 and CDR2 from the germline V gene are LNHDA and SQIVND (reference sequence). The ends lost 4 bases at V and 10 bases at J; junction bases unmatched: 1. CDR3 in amino acids: CASSTSGREQFF. The CDR3 DNA is TGTGCCAGTAGTACTAGCGGGAGAGAGCAGTTCTTC.

Comments on this clone: The junction and the germline gene differ at one end; a read error may be behind it. The chain carries TRBV6-5 and TRBJ2-7; D ambiguous. The germline V gene encodes CDR1 MNHEY and CDR2 SVGAGI. The CDR3 is 11 residues long. DNA for the CDR3: TGTGCCAGCACCTCGGCGGTCAGTAGGGCCTTC. This gives the protein CASTSAVSRAF.

The chain joins TRBV28 to TRBJ2-1; a possible D gene is TRBD2 (5 bases). Germline CDR1 is MDHEN and CDR2 is SYDVKM. The V end was cut by 7 bases, the J end by 7 bases, with 14 bases between. This CDR3 comprises 13 residues. As DNA, the CDR3 is TGTGCCAGCACCGGACTCAACTGGAATGAGCAGTTCTTC. The encoded protein is CASTGLNWNEQFF.

The chain is built from TRBV19 and TRBJ2-1; TRBD2 aligns across 15 bases. CDR1 is LNHDA, CDR2 SQIVND, per germline (reference sequence). V lost 2 bases and J lost 7; bases outside the gene matches: 12. This CDR3 is 19 amino acids long. The CDR3, as DNA: TGTGCCAGTAGTATAAGGTTTTTCGCTGGACTAGCGGGAGGGAATGAGCAGTTCTTC. Protein sequence: CASSIRFFAGLAGGNEQFF.

Written as DNA, the CDR3 is TGTGCCAGCAGCTTAGCGAGCCAGGGGGGGAACACCGGGGAGCTGTTTTTT. Translation: CASSLASQGGNTGELFF. The chain couples TRBV7-2 to TRBJ2-2, with a possible D match to TRBD1 (7 bases). There are 17 residues in the CDR3. The V gene lost 0 bases and the J gene lost 1 base, with 12 bases spanning the gap. Germline values: CDR1 SGHTA, CDR2 FQGNSA. Based on the CDR3 plus reference TRBV7-2 and TRBJ2-2, the full variable domain is GAGVSQSPSNKVTEKGKDVELRCDPISGHTALYWYRQSLGQGLEFLIYFQGNSAPDKSGLPSDRFSAERTGGSVSTLTIQRTQQEDSAVYLCASSLASQGGNTGELFFGEGSRLTVL.

In DNA form, the CDR3 reads TGTGCCAGCAGCCAAGCCTTATTCGGGACTAGCGGGAGCACAGATACGCAGTATTTT. It translates to CASSQALFGTSGSTDTQYF. The chain carries TRBV4-2 and TRBJ2-3, with TRBD2 identical over 12 bases. Germline CDR1 and CDR2: LGHNA and YNFKEQ. V shed 1 base, J shed 0 bases, and the junction held 8 bases outside the gene matches. This CDR3 comprises 19 residues.

V usage is TRBV19 and J usage is TRBJ2-7; D is possibly TRBD2 (5 bases). CDR1 LNHDA and CDR2 SQIVND come from the germline V gene (reference sequence). V lost 5 bases and J lost 6, with 17 bases in between. This CDR3 has 14 residues. The CDR3 sequence: CASSSRDRTLEQYF. Here the CDR3 DNA reads TGTGCCAGTAGTTCCCGGGATCGAACCCTCGAGCAGTACTTC.

This CDR3 is CSKLAGGYNEQFF. The CDR3 nucleotides read TGCAGCAAACTAGCGGGGGGCTACAATGAGCAGTTCTTC. The chain combines TRBV29-1 with TRBJ2-1, with TRBD2 identical over 12 bases. The CDR3 is 13 residues long. The germline CDR1 and CDR2 sequences are SQVTM and ANQGSEA. The junction had 2 bases not matched to a gene; V was cut back by 8 bases and J by 3 bases.

This clone has only a few counts. This chain links TRBV7-8 with TRBJ2-2; unclear D gene. CDR1 SGHVS and CDR2 FQNEAQ come from the germline V gene. V was clipped by 1 base and J by 2 bases, with 8 bases between them. This CDR3 has 15 residues. CDR3 bases: TGTGCCAGCAGCTTAGAAAGAGTTAACACCGGGGAGCTGTTTTTT. It yields the protein CASSLERVNTGELFF.

This rearrangement joins TRBV6-1 to TRBJ2-7; D may be TRBD1 or TRBD2 (6 bases each). The CDR3 is 13 amino acids. The germline gives CDR1 MNHNS, CDR2 SASEGT. With 8 bases removed from V and 2 bases from J, the gap between germline ends came to 13 bases. This chain's CDR3 is CASGGTTTYEQYF. The CDR3 DNA is TGTGCCAGCGGGGGGACAACAACCTACGAGCAGTACTTC.

CDR3: CASSSSSLSTDTQYF. The CDR3 DNA sequence: TGTGCCAGCTCTTCAAGTAGTCTCAGCACAGATACGCAGTATTTT. This sequence joins TRBV18 and TRBJ2-3; no definite D call. V shed 6 bases and J shed 0 bases, with 13 bases lying between them. Germline lookup yields CDR1 KGHSH and CDR2 LQKENI. The CDR3 length is 15 residues.

The gene calls are TRBV5-6 and TRBJ2-1; D is tentatively TRBD1 or TRBD2 (5 bases each). CDR1 is SGHDT, CDR2 YYEEEE, per germline. This CDR3 is built from 15 residues. The V end lost 5 bases, the J end lost 8 bases, and 20 bases lay between the germline ends. This CDR3 is CASRRSGPGSYEQFF. CDR3 sequence (DNA): TGTGCCAGCAGGCGGTCGGGACCAGGGAGTTATGAGCAGTTCTTC.

The chain joins TRBV5-1 to TRBJ2-7; D is possibly TRBD1 or TRBD2 (6 bases each). V lost 0 bases to trimming and J lost 5 bases, with 15 bases between them. Germline assignment: CDR1 SGHRS and CDR2 YFSETQ. The CDR3 contains 15 residues. CDR3 nucleotides: TGCGCCAGCAGCTTGGGGAGGGGGTCTAGGGACGAGCAGTACTTC. It translates to CASSLGRGSRDEQYF.

V and J are TRBV6-5 and TRBJ2-7, with D tentatively TRBD1 or TRBD2 (5 bases each). The V gene's germline CDR1 is MNHEY and CDR2 SVGAGI. Trimming shortened V by 8 bases and J by 1 base, and 15 bases separated the two germline ends. The CDR3 extends over 14 amino acids. CDR3 in DNA: TGTGCCAGCGCAACGATGGGGGTTTCCTACGAGCAGTACTTC. Protein product: CASATMGVSYEQYF.

The rearrangement joins TRBV28 to TRBJ2-3; 8 nucleotides line up with TRBD2. Germline CDR1 reads MDHEN; CDR2 reads SYDVKM. With V trimmed by 2 bases and J by 5 bases, 12 bases remained unmatched. The CDR3 has 17 amino acids. In nucleotides, the CDR3 is TGTGCCAGCAGTTTAATCCCCGGACTAGCAGAGGAAGATACGCAGTATTTT. Translating it yields CASSLIPGLAEEDTQYF.

The sample holds a few counts of this clone. Other DNA sequences from this sample encode an identical CDR3 as well. CDR3 loop: CASSFRETQYF. Written as DNA, the CDR3 is TGTGCCAGCAGTTTTCGGGAGACCCAGTACTTC. This rearrangement joins TRBV28 to TRBJ2-5, with D uncertain. Trimming took 3 bases from V and 5 from J, leaving 4 bases between them. Germline CDR1 and CDR2: MDHEN and SYDVKM. The CDR3 runs 11 residues.

The chain links TRBV20-1 to TRBJ1-1, with D unclear. CDR1 DFQATT and CDR2 SNEGSKA come from the germline V gene (reference sequence). The V end was cut by 7 bases, the J end by 1 base, with 7 bases between. This CDR3 comprises 11 residues. The CDR3 DNA reads TGCAGTGGTTTCAGGAACACTGAAGCTTTCTTT. Translating it yields CSGFRNTEAFF.

V is TRBV2 and J is TRBJ1-1; tentative D call: TRBD1 (5 bases). Germline loops: CDR1 SNHLY, CDR2 FYNNEI. The germline V and J ends were trimmed by 6 bases and 0 bases, with 14 bases remaining between them. The length of the CDR3 is 15 residues. DNA for the CDR3: TGTGCCAGCAGGACAAAGACAGCACTGAACACTGAAGCTTTCTTT. It encodes CASRTKTALNTEAFF.